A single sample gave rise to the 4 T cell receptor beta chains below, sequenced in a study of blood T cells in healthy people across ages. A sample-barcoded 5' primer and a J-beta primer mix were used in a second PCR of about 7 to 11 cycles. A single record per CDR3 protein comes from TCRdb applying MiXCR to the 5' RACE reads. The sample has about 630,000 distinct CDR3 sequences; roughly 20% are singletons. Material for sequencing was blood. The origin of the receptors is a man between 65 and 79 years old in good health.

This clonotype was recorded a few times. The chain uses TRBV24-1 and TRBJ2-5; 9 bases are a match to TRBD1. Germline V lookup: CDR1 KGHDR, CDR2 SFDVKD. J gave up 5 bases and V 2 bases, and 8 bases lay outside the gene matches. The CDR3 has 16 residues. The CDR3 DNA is TGTGCCACCAGTGATTCTACCGGGACAGGGAAGGAGACCCAGTACTTC. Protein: CATSDSTGTGKETQYF.

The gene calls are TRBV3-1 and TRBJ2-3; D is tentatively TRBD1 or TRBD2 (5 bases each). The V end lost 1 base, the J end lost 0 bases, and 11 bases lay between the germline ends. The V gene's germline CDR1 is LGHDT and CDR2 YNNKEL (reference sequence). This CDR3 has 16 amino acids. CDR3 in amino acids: CASSQGGKRSTDTQYF. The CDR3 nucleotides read TGTGCCAGCAGCCAAGGGGGGAAGCGGAGCACAGATACGCAGTATTTT.

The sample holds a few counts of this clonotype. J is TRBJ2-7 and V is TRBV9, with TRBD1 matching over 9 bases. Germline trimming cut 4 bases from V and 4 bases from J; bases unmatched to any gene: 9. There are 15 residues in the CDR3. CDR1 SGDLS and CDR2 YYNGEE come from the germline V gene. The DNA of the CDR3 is TGTGCCAGCAGCCCAGGGACAGGGTTTCCGTACGAGCAGTACTTC. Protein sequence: CASSPGTGFPYEQYF.

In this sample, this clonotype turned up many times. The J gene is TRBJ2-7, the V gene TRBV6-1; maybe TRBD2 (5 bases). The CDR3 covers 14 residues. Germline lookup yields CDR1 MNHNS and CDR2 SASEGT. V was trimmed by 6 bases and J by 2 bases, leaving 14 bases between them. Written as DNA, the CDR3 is TGTGCCAGCAGGGTACCGGGATTACCCTACGAGCAGTACTTC. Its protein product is CASRVPGLPYEQYF.